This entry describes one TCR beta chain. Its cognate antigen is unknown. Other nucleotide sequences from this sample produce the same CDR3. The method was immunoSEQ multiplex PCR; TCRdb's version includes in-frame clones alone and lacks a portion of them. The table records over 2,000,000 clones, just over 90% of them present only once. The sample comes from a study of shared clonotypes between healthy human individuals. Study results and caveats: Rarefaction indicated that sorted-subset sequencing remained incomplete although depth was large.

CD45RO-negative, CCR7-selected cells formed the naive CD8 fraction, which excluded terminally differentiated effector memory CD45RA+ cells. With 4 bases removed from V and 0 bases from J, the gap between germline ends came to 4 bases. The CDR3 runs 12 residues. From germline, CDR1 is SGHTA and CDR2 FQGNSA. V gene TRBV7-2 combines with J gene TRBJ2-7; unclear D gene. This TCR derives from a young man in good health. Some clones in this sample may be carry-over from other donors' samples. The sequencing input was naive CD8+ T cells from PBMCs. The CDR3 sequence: CASSSRSYEQYF. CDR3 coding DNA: TGTGCCAGCAGCTCCCGCTCCTACGAGCAGTACTTC. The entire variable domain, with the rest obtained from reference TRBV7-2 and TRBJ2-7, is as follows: GAGVSQSPSNKVTEKGKDVELRCDPISGHTALYWYRQSLGQGLEFLIYFQGNSAPDKSGLPSDRFSAERTGGSVSTLTIQRTQQEDSAVYLCASSSRSYEQYFGPGTRLTVT.